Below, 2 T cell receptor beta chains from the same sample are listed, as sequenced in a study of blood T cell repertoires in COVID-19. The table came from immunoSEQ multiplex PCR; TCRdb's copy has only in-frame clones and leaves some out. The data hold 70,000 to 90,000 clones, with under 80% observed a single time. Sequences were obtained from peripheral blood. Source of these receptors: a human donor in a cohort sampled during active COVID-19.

The CDR3 reads CASSPIQGTFSGELFF. DNA for the CDR3: TGTGCCAGCAGTCCTATACAGGGGACGTTCTCCGGGGAGCTGTTTTTT. The chain is built from TRBV27 and TRBJ2-2, with 7 bases aligning to TRBD1. The germline V gene encodes CDR1 MNHEY and CDR2 SMNVEV (reference sequence). The V gene end was trimmed by 5 bases and the J gene end by 6 bases; junction bases not matched to a gene: 12. The CDR3 is made up of 16 amino acids.

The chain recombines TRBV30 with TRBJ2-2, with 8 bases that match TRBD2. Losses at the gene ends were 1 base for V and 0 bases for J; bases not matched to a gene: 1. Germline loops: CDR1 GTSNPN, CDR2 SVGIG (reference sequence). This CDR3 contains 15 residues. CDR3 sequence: CAWSGGLANTGELFF. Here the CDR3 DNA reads TGTGCCTGGAGTGGGGGACTAGCGAACACCGGGGAGCTGTTTTTT.